This T cell receptor beta chain was obtained from a study of CD8 T cells in Susac syndrome (dated 2019 in TCRdb). For the study in its entirety: Whether CD8+ T cell activation and differentiation in Susac syndrome was antigen driven was tested using repertoire sequencing. General study outcomes and caveats: The number of individuals in the TCR sequencing and HLA analysis was recognized as being relatively small.

The CDR3 runs 14 residues from the cysteine to the phenylalanine. The entry retains the CDR3 DNA only, 42 bases that are in frame from base 1. CDR1 and CDR2 (MGHDK, SYGVNS) derive from the germline V gene. The V end loses 1 base and the J end loses 2 bases, and a stretch of 7 bases separates them. RNA was extracted with the RNeasy kit and roughly 0.45 to 1 ug was reverse transcribed using random hexamers. The immunoSEQ multiplex PCR assay, covering 54 Vbeta and 13 Jbeta segments, was used to amplify TCR beta CDR3 regions. PCR amplification bias was corrected by using a synthetic template baseline for primer optimization and computational correction. Processing in the source paper ran as follows. Reads were annotated to V, D and J genes according to IMGT and were analyzed with immunoSEQ Analyzer, with only productive sequences retained. Clonality was computed as one minus Shannon entropy normalized by log2 of the number of productive unique sequences. For each patient and control, public and private clones were evaluated among the 100 most prevalent clones. A clone was defined as Susac-specific if it was absent from the healthy and MS cohorts, from some 980 published viral clones and from other ImmuneACCESS disease sequences. Clones were called with MiXCR by TCRdb after fastp trimmed the public reads at Q25, and only in-frame beta chains were retained. Entries are consolidated by CDR3 protein sequence, retaining the most common genes and DNA. In this record, the V and J calls reflect TCRdb's handling and not the investigators' own analysis. The sample includes 130,000 or so distinct CDR3 sequences, with about 95% observed a single time. The ten largest clones take up over 0.09% of the sample.

Peripheral blood CD8+ and CD4+ T cells from healthy donors, Susac syndrome patients and multiple sclerosis patients were profiled using high-throughput TCR beta sequencing. The multiple sclerosis controls were treatment-naive patients who had stable or active relapsing-remitting disease and met the revised McDonald criteria. Bulk CD8+ and CD4+ T cells were purified by magnetic negative isolation, while CD8+ TEMRA cells were enriched using FACS. Blood was collected in EDTA tubes and processed within 24 hours, with PBMCs isolated through density gradient centrifugation. PBMCs intended for TCR sequencing were frozen in liquid nitrogen and were later thawed in a 37 degrees C water bath. Purity of sorted or isolated CD4+, CD8+ and CD8+ TEMRA cells was at least 90%. To note about this clonotype: Its antigen remains unidentified. Per-nucleotide qualities are absent, and no much larger clonotype sits a single base away.

The clonotype originates from a human donor with multiple sclerosis. The sequence is built from TRBV25-1 and TRBJ2-3, with TRBD1 perhaps the D gene, on 5 matching bases. Sequences were obtained from CD4+ T cells from PBMCs. The bases are TGTGCCAGCAGTGAATCAGGGTCCACAGATACGCAGTATTTT. This sequence encodes CASSESGSTDTQYF.